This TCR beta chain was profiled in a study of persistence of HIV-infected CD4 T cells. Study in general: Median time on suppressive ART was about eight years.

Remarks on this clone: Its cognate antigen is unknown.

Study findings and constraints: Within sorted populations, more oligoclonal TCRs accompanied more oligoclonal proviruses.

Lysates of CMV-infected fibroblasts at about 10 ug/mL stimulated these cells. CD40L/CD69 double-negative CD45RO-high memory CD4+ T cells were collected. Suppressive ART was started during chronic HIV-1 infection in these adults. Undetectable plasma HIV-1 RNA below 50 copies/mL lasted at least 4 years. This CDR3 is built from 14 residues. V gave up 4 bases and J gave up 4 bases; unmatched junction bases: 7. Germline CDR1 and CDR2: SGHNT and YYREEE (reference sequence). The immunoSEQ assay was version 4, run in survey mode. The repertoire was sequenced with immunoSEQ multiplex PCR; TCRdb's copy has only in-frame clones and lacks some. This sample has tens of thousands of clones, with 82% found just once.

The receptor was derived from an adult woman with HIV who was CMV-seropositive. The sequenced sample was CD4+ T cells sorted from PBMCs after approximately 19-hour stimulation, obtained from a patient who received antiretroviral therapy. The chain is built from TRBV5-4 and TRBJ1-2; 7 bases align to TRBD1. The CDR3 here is CASSDYRGLYGYTF. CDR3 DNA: TGTGCCAGCAGCGATTACAGGGGACTCTATGGCTACACCTTC.